This T cell receptor beta chain was recorded in a study of T-cell memory formation after mild COVID-19. Study findings and constraints: Cross-reactive memory seemingly joined, as some responding clones were found in pre-infection memory. The authors left the SARS-CoV-2 specificity of second-wave clones peaking on day 37 unconfirmed. Among clones contracting day 15 to 85, CD4/CD8 was balanced, whereas later expanders leaned CD4+. The CD4+ clones that contracted clustered mainly within CM and EM, and the CD8+ clones concentrated in EMRA.

MiXCR was run by TCRdb on the 5' RACE reads, yielding one entry per CDR3 protein. The data hold almost 550,000 distinct CDR3 sequences, with roughly 21% observed a single time. The trim removed 0 bases at V and 5 bases at J, leaving 5 bases unmatched. The CDR3 totals 15 residues. Germline V gives CDR1 SGHRS, CDR2 YFSETQ. This clonotype was found many times. Its antigen is undetermined. This receptor was obtained from an adult woman who had mild COVID-19 (a few samples of this study predate the infection). Cell type and time point are not known. The chain joins TRBV5-1 to TRBJ2-5; 9 bases line up with TRBD1. The sequenced sample was PBMCs or a T cell subset sorted from them (not recorded which). The DNA of the CDR3 is TGCGCCAGCAGCTTGGCGCCCGACAGGGGGGAGACCCAGTACTTC. Amino acid sequence: CASSLAPDRGETQYF.